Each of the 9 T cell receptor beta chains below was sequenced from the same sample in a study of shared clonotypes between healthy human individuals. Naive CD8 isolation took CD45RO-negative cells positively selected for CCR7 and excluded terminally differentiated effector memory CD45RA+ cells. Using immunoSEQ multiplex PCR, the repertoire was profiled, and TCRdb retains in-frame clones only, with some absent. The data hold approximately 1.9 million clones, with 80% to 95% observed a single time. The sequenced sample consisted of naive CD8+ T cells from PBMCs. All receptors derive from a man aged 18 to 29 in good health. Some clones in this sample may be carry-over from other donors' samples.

Written as DNA, the CDR3 is TGTGCCAGCAGCTTAGGCCGGGACGTGGAGTCCCAGCATTTT. Translating gives CASSLGRDVESQHF. The genes are TRBV13 and TRBJ1-5; D is possibly TRBD1 (5 bases). Germline lookup yields CDR1 PRHDT and CDR2 FYEKMQ (reference sequence). Trimming cost V 0 bases and J 11 bases, with 14 bases left between them. The CDR3 has 14 residues.

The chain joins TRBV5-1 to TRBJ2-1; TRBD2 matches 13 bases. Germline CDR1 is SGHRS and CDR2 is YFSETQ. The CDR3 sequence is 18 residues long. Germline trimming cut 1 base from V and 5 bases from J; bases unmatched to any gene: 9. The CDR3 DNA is TGCGCCAGCAGCTTGTTACTAGCGGGAGGGATGGGGGACAATGAGCAGTTCTTC. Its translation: CASSLLLAGGMGDNEQFF.

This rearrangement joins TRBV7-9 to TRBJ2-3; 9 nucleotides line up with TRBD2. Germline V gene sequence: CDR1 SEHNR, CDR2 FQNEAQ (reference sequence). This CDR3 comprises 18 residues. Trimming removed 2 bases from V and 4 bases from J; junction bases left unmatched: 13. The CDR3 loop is CASSLLWGAGGPSDTQYF. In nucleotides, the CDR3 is TGTGCCAGCAGCTTATTGTGGGGCGCGGGAGGGCCATCAGATACGCAGTATTTT.

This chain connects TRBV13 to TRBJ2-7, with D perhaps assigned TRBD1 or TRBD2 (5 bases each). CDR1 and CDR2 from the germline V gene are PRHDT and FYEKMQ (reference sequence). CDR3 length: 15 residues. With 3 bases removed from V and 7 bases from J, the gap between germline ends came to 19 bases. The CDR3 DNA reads TGTGCCAGCAGCTTCGAGGGGACCAACTCGCGGGAGCAGTACTTC. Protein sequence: CASSFEGTNSREQYF.

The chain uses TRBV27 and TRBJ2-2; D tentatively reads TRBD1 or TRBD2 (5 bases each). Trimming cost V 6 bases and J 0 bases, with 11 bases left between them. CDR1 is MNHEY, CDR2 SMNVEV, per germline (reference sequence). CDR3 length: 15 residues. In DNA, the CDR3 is TGTGCCAGCAGGCCCGGGGCCCCGAACACCGGGGAGCTGTTTTTT. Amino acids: CASRPGAPNTGELFF.

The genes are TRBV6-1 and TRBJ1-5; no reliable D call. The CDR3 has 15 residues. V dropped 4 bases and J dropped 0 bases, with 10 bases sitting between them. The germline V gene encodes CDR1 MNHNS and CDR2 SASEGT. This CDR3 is CASSVPANSNQPQHF. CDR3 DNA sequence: TGTGCCAGCAGTGTCCCAGCTAATAGCAATCAGCCCCAGCATTTT.

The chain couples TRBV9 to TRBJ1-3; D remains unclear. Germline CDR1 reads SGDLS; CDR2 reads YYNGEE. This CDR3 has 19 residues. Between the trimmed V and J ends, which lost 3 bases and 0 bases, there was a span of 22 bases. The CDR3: CASSEKPLVGPSSGNTIYF. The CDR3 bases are TGTGCCAGCAGCGAAAAGCCCTTGGTAGGTCCCAGCTCTGGAAACACCATATATTTT.

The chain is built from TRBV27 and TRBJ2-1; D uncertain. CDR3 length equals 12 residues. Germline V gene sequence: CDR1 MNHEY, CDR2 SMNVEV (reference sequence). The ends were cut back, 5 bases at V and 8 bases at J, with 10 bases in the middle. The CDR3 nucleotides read TGTGCCAGCAGTCCCCGGGCGGATGAGCAGTTCTTC. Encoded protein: CASSPRADEQFF.

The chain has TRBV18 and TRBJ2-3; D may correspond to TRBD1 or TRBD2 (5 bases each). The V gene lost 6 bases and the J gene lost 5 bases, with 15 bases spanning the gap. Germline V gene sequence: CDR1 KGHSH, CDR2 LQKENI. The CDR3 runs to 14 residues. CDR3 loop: CASSPGPFEDTQYF. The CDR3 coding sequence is TGTGCCAGCTCTCCGGGACCCTTCGAAGATACGCAGTATTTT.